This T cell receptor beta chain appears in the sequencing data of a study of cytomegalovirus exposure and HLA in healthy donors. This CDR3 comprises 15 residues. Trimming pared 0 bases from V and 5 bases from J, leaving 14 bases between. Germline CDR1 and CDR2: GTSNPN and SVGIG (reference sequence). A remark on this clone: Its target is not known.

Study-wide results and caveats: Looking again later, the authors saw that most CMV-associated TCR beta chains seemed HLA-restricted. A classifier reportedly called cytomegalovirus status with high sensitivity and specificity.

Amplification used 60 Vbeta primers and 13 Jbeta primers. Some clones are missing from TCRdb's copy, which holds only in-frame ones; the method was immunoSEQ multiplex PCR. The repertoire has under 150,000 clones, 60% to 80% of them found once; the top ten carry about 5%. The specimen sequenced was PBMCs. This TCR was sampled from a woman in her twenties or thirties in good health and CMV-seropositive. The chain couples TRBV30 to TRBJ2-1; no reliable D call. In DNA form, the CDR3 reads TGTGCCTGGAGTGTAGGAGTTTCCGTGAACAATGAGCAGTTCTTC. The encoded protein is CAWSVGVSVNNEQFF.